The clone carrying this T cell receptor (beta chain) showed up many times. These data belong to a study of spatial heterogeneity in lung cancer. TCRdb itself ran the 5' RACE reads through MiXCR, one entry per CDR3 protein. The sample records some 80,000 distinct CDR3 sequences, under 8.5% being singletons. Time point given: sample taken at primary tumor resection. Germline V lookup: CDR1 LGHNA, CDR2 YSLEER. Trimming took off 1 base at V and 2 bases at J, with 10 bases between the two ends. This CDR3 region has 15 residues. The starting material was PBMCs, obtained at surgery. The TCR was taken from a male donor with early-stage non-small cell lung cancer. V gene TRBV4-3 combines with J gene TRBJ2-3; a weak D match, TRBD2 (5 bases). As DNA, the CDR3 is TGCGCCAGCAGCCAAGCGCTAGCTAACACAGATACGCAGTATTTT. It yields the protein CASSQALANTDTQYF.